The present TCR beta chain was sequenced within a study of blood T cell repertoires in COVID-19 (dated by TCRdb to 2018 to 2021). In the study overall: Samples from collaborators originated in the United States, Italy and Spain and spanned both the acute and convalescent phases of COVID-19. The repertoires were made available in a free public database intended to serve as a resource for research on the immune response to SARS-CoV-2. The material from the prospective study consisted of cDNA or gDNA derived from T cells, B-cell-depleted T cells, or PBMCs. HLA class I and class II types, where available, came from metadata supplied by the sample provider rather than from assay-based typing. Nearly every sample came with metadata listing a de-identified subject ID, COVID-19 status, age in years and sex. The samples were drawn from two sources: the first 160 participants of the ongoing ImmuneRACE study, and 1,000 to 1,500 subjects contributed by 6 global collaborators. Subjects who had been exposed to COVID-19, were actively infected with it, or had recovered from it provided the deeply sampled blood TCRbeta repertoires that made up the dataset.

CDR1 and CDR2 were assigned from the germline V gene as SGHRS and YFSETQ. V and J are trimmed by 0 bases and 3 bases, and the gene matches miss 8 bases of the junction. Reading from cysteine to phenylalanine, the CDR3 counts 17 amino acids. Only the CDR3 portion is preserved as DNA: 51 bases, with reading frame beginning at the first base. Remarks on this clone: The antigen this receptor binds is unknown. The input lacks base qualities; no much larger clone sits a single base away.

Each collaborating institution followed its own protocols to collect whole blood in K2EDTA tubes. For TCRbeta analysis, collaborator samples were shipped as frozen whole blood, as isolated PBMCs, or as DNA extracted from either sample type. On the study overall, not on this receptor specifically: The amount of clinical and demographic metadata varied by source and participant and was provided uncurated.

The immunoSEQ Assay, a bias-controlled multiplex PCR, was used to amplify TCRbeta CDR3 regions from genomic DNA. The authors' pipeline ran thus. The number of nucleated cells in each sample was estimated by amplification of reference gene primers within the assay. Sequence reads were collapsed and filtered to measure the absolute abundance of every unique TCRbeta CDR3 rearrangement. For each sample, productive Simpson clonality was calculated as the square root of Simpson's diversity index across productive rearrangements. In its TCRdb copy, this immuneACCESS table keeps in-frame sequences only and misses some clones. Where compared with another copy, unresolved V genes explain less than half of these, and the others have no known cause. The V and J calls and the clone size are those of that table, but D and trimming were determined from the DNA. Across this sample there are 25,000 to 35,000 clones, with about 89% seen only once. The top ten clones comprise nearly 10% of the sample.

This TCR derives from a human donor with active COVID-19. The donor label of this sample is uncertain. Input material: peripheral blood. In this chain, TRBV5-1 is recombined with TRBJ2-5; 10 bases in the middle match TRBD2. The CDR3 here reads CASSLGLLAGMEETQYF. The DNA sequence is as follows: TGCGCCAGCAGCTTGGGCCTACTAGCGGGAATGGAAGAGACCCAGTACTTC.